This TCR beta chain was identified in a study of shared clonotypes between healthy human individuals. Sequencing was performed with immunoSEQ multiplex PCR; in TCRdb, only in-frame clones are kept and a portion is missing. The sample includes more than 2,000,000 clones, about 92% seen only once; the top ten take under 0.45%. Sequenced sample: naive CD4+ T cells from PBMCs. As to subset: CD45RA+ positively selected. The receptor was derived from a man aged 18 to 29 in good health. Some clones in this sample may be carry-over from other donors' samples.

The CDR3 is CASGSLAGDEQYF. The CDR3 DNA is TGTGCCAGCGGTTCTCTGGCGGGAGACGAGCAGTACTTC. The chain joins TRBV2 to TRBJ2-7; 7 bases align to TRBD2. The junction had 9 bases not matched to a gene; V was cut back by 8 bases and J by 5 bases. The CDR3 sequence is 13 residues long. Germline assignment: CDR1 SNHLY and CDR2 FYNNEI.